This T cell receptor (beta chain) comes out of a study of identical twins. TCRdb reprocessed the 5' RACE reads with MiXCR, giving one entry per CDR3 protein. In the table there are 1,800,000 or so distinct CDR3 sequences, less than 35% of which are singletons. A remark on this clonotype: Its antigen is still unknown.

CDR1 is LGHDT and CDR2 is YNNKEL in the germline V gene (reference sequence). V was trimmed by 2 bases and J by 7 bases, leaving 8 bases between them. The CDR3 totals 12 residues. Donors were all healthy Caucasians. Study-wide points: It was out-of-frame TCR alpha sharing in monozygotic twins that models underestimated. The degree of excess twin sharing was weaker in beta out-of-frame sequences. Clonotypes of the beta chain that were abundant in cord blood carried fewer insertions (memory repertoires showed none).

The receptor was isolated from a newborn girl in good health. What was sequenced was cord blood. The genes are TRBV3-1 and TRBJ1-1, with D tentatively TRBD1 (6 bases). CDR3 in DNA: TGTGCCAGCAGCCAAACACAGGGTGAAGCTTTCTTT. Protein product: CASSQTQGEAFF. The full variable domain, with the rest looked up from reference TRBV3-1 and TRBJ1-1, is DTAVSQTPKYLVTQMGNDKSIKCEQNLGHDTMYWYKQDSKKFLKIMFSYNNKELIINETVPNRFSPKSPDKAHLNLHINSLELGDSAVYFCASSQTQGEAFFGQGTRLTVV.